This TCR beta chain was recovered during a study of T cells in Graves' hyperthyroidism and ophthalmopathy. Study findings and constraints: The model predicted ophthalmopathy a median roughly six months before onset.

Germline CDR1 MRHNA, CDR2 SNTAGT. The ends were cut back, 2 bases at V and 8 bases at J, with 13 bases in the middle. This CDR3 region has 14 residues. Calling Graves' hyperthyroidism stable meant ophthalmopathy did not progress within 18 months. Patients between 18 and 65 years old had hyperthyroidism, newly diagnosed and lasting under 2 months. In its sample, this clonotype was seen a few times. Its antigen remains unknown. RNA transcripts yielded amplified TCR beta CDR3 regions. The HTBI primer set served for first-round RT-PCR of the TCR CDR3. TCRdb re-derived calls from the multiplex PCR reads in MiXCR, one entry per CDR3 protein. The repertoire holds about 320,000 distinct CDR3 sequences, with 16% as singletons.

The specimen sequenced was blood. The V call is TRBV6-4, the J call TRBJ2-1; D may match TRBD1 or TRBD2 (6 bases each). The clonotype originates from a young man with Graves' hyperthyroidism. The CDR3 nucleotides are TGTGCCAGCAGTGACGCGACAGGAGGGGATGAGCAGTTCTTC. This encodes CASSDATGGDEQFF.